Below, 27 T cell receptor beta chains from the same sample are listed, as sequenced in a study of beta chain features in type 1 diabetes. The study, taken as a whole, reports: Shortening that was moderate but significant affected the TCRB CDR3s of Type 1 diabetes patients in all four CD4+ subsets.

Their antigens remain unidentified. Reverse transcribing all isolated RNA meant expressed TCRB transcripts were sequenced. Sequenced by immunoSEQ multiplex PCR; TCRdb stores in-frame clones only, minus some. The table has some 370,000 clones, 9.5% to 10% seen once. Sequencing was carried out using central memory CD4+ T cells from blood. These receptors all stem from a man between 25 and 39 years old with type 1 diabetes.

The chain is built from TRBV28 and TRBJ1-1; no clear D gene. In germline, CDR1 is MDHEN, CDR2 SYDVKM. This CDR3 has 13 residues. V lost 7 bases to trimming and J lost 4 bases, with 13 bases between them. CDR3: CASTEGDSTEAFF. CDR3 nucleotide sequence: TGTGCCAGCACTGAAGGAGATAGCACTGAAGCTTTCTTT.

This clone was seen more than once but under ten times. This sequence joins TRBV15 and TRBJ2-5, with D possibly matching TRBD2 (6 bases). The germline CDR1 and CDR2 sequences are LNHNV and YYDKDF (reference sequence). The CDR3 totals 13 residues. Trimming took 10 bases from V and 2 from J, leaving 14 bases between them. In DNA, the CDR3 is TGTGCCAGCAAAAGCGGACTACAAGAGACCCAGTACTTC. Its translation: CASKSGLQETQYF.

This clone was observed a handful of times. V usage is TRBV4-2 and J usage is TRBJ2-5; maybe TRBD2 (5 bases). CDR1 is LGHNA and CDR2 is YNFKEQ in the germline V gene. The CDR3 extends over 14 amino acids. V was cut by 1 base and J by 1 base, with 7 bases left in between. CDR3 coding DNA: TGTGCCAGCAGCCAAGGGGAGTTCCAAGAGACCCAGTACTTC. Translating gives CASSQGEFQETQYF.

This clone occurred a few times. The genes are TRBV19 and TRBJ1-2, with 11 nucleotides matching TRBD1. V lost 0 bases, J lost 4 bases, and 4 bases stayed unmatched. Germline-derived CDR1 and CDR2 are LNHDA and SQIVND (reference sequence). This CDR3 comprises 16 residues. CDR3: CASSIEVGQGAYGYTF. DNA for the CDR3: TGTGCCAGTAGTATAGAGGTTGGACAGGGGGCCTATGGCTACACCTTC.

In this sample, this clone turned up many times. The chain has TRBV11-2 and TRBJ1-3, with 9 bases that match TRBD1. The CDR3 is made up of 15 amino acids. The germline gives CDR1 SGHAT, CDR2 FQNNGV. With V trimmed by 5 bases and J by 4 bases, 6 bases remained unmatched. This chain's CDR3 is CASSERQGVGNTIYF. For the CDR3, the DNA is TGTGCCAGCAGCGAGCGACAGGGGGTAGGAAACACCATATATTTT.

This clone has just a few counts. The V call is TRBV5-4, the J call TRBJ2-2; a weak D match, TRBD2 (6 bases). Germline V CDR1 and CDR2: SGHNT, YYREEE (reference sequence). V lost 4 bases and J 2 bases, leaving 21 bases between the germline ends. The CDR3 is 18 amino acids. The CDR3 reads CASSPFNSIGRNTGELFF. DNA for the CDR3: TGTGCCAGCAGCCCTTTTAATAGCATCGGGAGAAACACCGGGGAGCTGTTTTTT.

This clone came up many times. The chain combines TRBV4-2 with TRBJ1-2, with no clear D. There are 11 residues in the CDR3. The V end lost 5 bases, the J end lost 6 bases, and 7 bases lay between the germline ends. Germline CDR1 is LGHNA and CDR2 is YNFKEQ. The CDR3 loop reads CASSGKDGYTF. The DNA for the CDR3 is TGTGCCAGCAGCGGGAAAGATGGCTACACCTTC.

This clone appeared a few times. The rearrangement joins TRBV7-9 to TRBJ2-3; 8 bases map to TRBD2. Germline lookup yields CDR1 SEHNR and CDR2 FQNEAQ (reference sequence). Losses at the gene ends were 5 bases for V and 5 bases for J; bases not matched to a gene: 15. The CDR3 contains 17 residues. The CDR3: CASSHRVSAGEGDTQYF. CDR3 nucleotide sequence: TGTGCCAGCAGCCACCGCGTGTCAGCGGGAGAGGGAGATACGCAGTATTTT.

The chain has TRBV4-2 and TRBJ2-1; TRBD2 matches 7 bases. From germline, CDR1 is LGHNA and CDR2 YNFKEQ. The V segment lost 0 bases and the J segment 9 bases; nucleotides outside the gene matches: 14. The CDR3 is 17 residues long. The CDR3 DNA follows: TGTGCCAGCAGCCAAGACGAGGGCGGGACTACTCAGGGTGAGCAGTTCTTC. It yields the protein CASSQDEGGTTQGEQFF.

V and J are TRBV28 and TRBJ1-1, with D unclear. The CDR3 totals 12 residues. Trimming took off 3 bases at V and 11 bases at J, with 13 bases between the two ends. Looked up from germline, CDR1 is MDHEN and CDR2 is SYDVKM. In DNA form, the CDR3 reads TGTGCCAGCAGTTTCGAAGGGTATGTCGCTTTCTTT. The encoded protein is CASSFEGYVAFF.

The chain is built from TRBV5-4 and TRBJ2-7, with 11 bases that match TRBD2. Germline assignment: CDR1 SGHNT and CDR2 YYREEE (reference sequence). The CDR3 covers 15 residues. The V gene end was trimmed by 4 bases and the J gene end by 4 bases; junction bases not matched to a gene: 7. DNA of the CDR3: TGTGCCAGCAGCGCCGGGACTAGCGGAAATTACGAGCAGTACTTC. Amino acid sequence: CASSAGTSGNYEQYF. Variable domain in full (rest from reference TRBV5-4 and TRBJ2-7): ETGVTQSPTHLIKTRGQQVTLRCSSQSGHNTVSWYQQALGQGPQFIFQYYREEENGRGNFPPRFSGLQFPNYSSELNVNALELDDSALYLCASSAGTSGNYEQYFGPGTRLTVT.

The CDR3 loop reads CASSPWQETQYF. The CDR3 coding sequence is TGTGCCAGCAGTCCTTGGCAAGAGACCCAGTACTTC. The V call is TRBV28, the J call TRBJ2-5; D is uncertain. The germline V and J ends were trimmed by 5 bases and 2 bases, with 6 bases remaining between them. CDR1 and CDR2 from the germline V gene are MDHEN and SYDVKM. This CDR3 comprises 12 residues.

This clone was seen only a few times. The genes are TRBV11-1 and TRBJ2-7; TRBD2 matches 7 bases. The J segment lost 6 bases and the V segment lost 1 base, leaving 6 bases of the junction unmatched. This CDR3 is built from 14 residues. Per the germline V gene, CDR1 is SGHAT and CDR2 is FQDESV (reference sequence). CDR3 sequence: CASSLVREAGEQYF. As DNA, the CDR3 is TGTGCCAGCAGCTTAGTACGGGAGGCTGGCGAGCAGTACTTC.

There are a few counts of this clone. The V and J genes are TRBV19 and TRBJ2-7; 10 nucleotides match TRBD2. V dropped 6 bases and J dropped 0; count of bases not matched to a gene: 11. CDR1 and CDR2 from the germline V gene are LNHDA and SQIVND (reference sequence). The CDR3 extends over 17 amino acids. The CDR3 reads CASSDTSGNRLSYEQYF. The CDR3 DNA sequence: TGTGCCAGTAGCGATACTAGCGGGAATCGTCTCTCCTACGAGCAGTACTTC.

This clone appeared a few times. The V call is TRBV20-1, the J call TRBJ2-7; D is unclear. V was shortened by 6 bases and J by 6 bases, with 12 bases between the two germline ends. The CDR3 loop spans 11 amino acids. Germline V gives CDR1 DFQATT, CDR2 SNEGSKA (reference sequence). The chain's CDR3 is CSATPDLEQYF. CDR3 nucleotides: TGCAGTGCCACCCCGGACCTCGAGCAGTACTTC.

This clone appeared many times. The CDR3 DNA is TGTGCCAGCAGCTTGGACAGGATTAATGAAAAACTGTTTTTT. Its protein product is CASSLDRINEKLFF. The V call is TRBV5-4, the J call TRBJ1-4; a weak D match, TRBD1 (5 bases). Looked up from germline, CDR1 is SGHNT and CDR2 is YYREEE (reference sequence). The CDR3 is 14 residues long. V dropped 0 bases and J dropped 4 bases, with 7 bases sitting between them.

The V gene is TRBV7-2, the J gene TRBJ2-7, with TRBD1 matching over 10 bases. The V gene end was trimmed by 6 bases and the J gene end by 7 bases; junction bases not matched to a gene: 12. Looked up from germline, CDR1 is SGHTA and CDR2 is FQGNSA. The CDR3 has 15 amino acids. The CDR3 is CASSLKTGGALEQYF. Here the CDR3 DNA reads TGTGCCAGCAGTTTGAAGACAGGGGGCGCATTAGAGCAGTACTTC.

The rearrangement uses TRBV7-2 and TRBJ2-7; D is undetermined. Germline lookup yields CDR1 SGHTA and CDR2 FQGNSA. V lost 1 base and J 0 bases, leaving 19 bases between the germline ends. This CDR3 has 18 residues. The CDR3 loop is CASSLGSLRGKSSYEQYF. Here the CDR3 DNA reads TGTGCCAGCAGCTTAGGATCCTTACGCGGCAAAAGCTCCTACGAGCAGTACTTC.

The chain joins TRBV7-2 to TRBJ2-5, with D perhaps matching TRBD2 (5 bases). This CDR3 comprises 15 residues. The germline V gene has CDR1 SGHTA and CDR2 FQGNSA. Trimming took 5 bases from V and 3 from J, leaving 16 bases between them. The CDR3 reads CASSEGSGGEETQYF. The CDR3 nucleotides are TGTGCCAGCAGCGAAGGGAGTGGCGGCGAAGAGACCCAGTACTTC.

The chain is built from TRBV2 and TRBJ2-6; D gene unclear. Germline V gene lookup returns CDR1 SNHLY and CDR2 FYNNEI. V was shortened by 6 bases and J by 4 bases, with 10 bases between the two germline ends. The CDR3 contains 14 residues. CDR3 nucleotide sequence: TGTGCCAGCAGCAAATTAACCGGGGCCAACGTCCTGACTTTC. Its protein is CASSKLTGANVLTF.

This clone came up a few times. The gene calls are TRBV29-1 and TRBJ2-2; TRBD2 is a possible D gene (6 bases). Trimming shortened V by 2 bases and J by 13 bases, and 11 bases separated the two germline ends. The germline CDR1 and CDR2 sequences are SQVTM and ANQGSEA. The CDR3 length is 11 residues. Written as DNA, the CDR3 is TGCAGCGTTGAAACGGGGGTAGGGCTGTTTTTT. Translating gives CSVETGVGLFF.

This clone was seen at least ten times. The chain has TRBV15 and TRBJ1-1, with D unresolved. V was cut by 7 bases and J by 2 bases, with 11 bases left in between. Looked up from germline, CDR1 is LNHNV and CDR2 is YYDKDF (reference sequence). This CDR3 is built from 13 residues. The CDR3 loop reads CATIRETNTEAFF. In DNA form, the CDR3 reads TGTGCCACCATCCGGGAGACTAACACTGAAGCTTTCTTT.

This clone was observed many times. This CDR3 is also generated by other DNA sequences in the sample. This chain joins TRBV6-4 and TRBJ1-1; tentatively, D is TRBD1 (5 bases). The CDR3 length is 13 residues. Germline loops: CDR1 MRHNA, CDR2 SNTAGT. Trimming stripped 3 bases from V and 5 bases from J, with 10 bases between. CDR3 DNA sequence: TGTGCCAGCAGTGAGTCCGAGGGGACTGAAGCTTTCTTT. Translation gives CASSESEGTEAFF.

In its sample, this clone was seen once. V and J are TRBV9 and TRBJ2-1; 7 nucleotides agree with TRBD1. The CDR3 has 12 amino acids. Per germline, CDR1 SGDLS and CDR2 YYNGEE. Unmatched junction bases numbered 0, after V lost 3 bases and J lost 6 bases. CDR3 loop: CASSDRGNEQFF. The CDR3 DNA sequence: TGTGCCAGCAGCGACAGGGGCAATGAGCAGTTCTTC.

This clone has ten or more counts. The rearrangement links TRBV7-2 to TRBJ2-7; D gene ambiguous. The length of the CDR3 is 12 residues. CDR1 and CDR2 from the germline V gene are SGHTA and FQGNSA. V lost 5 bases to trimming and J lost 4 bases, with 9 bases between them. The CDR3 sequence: CASSLHGYEQYF. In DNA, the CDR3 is TGTGCCAGCAGCCTTCACGGTTACGAGCAGTACTTC.

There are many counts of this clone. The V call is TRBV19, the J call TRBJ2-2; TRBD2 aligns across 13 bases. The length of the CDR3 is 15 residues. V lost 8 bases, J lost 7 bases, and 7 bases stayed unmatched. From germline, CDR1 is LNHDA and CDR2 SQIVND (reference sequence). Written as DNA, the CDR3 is TGTGCCAGTCGCGGACTAGCGGGAGTGAGCGGGGAGCTGTTTTTT. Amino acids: CASRGLAGVSGELFF.

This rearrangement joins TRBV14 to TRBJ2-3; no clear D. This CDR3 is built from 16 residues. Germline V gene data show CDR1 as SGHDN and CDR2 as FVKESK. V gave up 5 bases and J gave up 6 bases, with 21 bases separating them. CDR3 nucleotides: TGTGCCAGCAGCTTAGCTGTAGCAGCCGGCCGGGATACGCAGTATTTT. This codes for CASSLAVAAGRDTQYF.